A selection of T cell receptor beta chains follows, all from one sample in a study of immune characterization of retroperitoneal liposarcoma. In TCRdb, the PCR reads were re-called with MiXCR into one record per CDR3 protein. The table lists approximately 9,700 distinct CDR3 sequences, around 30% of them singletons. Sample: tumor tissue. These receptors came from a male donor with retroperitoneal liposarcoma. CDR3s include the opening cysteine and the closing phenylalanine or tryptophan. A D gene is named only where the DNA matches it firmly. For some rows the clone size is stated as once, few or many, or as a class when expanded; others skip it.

CASSPGRGQGYTF	TGTGCCAGCAGCCCAGGACGGGGCCAAGGGTACACCTTC	few	TRBV7-2	TRBJ1-2	.	13
CASSSDVNTEAFF	TGTGCCAGCAGTTCGGACGTGAACACTGAAGCTTTCTTT	.	TRBV27	TRBJ1-1	.	13
CASSLQGRTGNTIYF	TGTGCCAGCAGCTTACAGGGCCGGACTGGAAACACCATATATTTT	many	TRBV6-1	TRBJ1-3	.	15
CASTINYEQYF	TGTGCCAGCACCATAAACTACGAGCAGTACTTC	many	TRBV6-1	TRBJ2-7	.	11
CASSQSRTFSSYEQFF	TGCGCCAGCAGCCAGAGCCGGACTTTTAGCTCCTACGAGCAGTTCTTC	.	TRBV4-3	TRBJ2-1	.	16
CASSYSLRDRSSTDTQYF	TGTGCCAGCAGTTACTCCTTGCGGGACAGATCTAGCACAGATACGCAGTATTTT	once	TRBV6-8	TRBJ2-3	.	18
CASLRDSSYNEQFF	TGTGCCAGCCTACGGGACAGCTCCTACAATGAGCAGTTCTTC	.	TRBV12-3/TRBV12-4	TRBJ2-1	TRBD1	14
CASSRTGTRGDYEQYF	TGTGCCAGCAGTCGTACCGGGACTAGGGGAGATTACGAGCAGTACTTC	medium-sized	TRBV6-1	TRBJ2-7	TRBD2	16
CASSFRQLGNEQYF	TGTGCCAGCAGTTTTAGACAGCTAGGGAATGAGCAGTACTTC	few	TRBV12-3/TRBV12-4	TRBJ2-5	.	14
CASSWGQTYEQFF	TGTGCCAGCAGCTGGGGACAGACCTACGAGCAGTTCTTC	.	TRBV7-9	TRBJ2-1	TRBD1	13
CATSDLSSDTDTQYF	TGTGCCACCAGTGACTTATCTAGCGACACAGATACGCAGTATTTT	few	TRBV24-1	TRBJ2-3	.	15
CASSERGTEQFF	TGTGCCAGCAGTGAAAGGGGGACAGAGCAGTTCTTC	medium-sized	TRBV6-1	TRBJ2-1	.	12
CASSTSGRSGGELFF	TGTGCCAGCAGCACCAGCGGGAGGAGTGGCGGGGAGCTGTTTTTT	.	TRBV6-1	TRBJ2-2	TRBD2	15
CASSSSDTQYF	TGTGCCAGCTCGAGTTCAGATACGCAGTATTTT	many	TRBV6-1	TRBJ2-3	.	11
CASKSGGAGVYNEQFF	TGTGCCAGCAAAAGCGGGGGGGCGGGGGTCTACAATGAGCAGTTCTTC	many	TRBV6-1	TRBJ2-1	TRBD2	16
CASSLSPSYEQYF	TGTGCCAGCAGTTTATCCCCCTCCTACGAGCAGTACTTC	few	TRBV27	TRBJ2-7	.	13
CASTRHSLPNEQYF	TGTGCCAGCACCCGACACAGTCTCCCCAACGAGCAGTACTTC	once	TRBV12-3/TRBV12-4	TRBJ2-7	.	14
CASSLNQGQETQFF	TGTGCCAGCAGTCTAAACCAGGGTCAAGAGACCCAGTTCTTC	few	TRBV12-3/TRBV12-4	TRBJ2-1	.	14
CASSYPGPPQETQYF	TGTGCCAGCAGTTATCCGGGACCACCTCAAGAGACCCAGTACTTC	medium-sized	TRBV6-1	TRBJ2-5	.	15
CASSEGAFSGNTIYF	TGTGCCAGCAGTGAAGGGGCATTCAGTGGAAACACCATATATTTT	many	TRBV6-1	TRBJ1-3	.	15
CASSLGQSNSPLHF	TGCGCCAGCAGCCTAGGACAGAGTAATTCACCCCTCCACTTT	.	TRBV4-1	TRBJ1-6	.	14
CASSPPRQGARETQFF	TGTGCCAGCAGTCCCCCGCGGCAGGGGGCTCGGGAGACCCAGTTCTTC	many	TRBV6-1	TRBJ2-1	TRBD1	16
CASSLDPSGSLLETQYF	TGTGCCAGCAGCTTAGATCCTAGCGGGAGCCTACTAGAGACCCAGTACTTC	few	TRBV7-8	TRBJ2-5	TRBD2	17
CASSVVGQGAYEQYF	TGTGCCAGCAGTGTAGTAGGACAGGGGGCTTACGAGCAGTACTTC	.	TRBV6-1	TRBJ2-7	TRBD1	15
CASAGPRGVWEQYF	TGTGCCAGCGCCGGTCCGCGGGGGGTTTGGGAGCAGTACTTC	many	TRBV11-2	TRBJ2-7	TRBD2	14
CASSPDGDRMYNEQFF	TGTGCCAGCAGTCCCGATGGGGACAGGATGTACAATGAGCAGTTCTTC	.	TRBV27	TRBJ2-1	TRBD1	16
CASSESVPLGYNEQFF	TGCGCCAGCAGTGAGTCAGTACCCCTCGGCTACAATGAGCAGTTCTTC	few	TRBV10-1	TRBJ2-1	.	16
CASSFFRTESYERFF	TGTGCCAGCAGCTTCTTCCGGACAGAGTCCTACGAGCGGTTCTTC	.	TRBV7-2	TRBJ2-5	.	15
CASSSSGRANPYEQYF	TGTGCCAGCAGTTCTAGCGGGAGGGCCAACCCCTACGAGCAGTACTTC	few	TRBV27	TRBJ2-7	TRBD2	16
CASSEMVGGFYEQFF	TGTGCCAGCAGTGAAATGGTAGGTGGGTTCTACGAGCAGTTCTTC	medium-sized	TRBV6-1	TRBJ2-1	.	15
CASSLEGPGMPYF	TGCGCCAGCAGTCTCGAGGGTCCGGGGATGCCGTACTTC	.	TRBV5-1	TRBJ2-7	.	13
CASSLGLNTEAFF	TGTGCCAGCAGCTTAGGGCTGAACACTGAAGCTTTCTTT	few	TRBV11-2	TRBJ1-1	.	13
CVSRSRGYTEAFF	TGTGTCAGCAGGTCCAGGGGATACACTGAAGCTTTCTTT	once	TRBV6-5	TRBJ1-1	.	13
CASSESDPLATWGDTQYF	TGCGCCAGCAGTGAGTCCGACCCGCTAGCGACCTGGGGAGATACGCAGTATTTT	.	TRBV10-1	TRBJ2-3	.	18
CASSKTGNTGELFF	TGTGCCAGCAGCAAAACAGGGAACACCGGGGAGCTGTTTTTT	.	TRBV7-6	TRBJ2-2	.	14
CASSLRGAYEQFF	TGTGCCAGCAGTCTGCGGGGGGCCTACGAGCAGTTCTTC	.	TRBV27	TRBJ2-1	TRBD2	13
CASSLVQGGTLGETQFF	TGTGCCAGCAGTTTGGTTCAGGGGGGGACCTTAGGGGAGACCCAGTTCTTC	medium-sized	TRBV12-3/TRBV12-4	TRBJ2-1	.	17
CASSPGLADSTDTQYF	TGCGCCAGCAGCCCCGGACTAGCGGATAGCACAGATACGCAGTATTTT	.	TRBV10-2	TRBJ2-3	TRBD2	16